This TCR beta chain emerged from a study of CD8 T cells in ankylosing spondylitis. Deletions cut 1 base from V and 2 bases from J, with 13 bases between. CDR1 SGHRS and CDR2 YFSETQ come from the germline V gene. The CDR3 totals 15 residues. Points from the study as a whole: A CD8+ phenotype characterized the disease-linked clones, which were relatively rare in peripheral blood. There was reportedly significant enrichment of clones that were disease-linked in matched ankylosing spondylitis synovial fluid. About 8 highly homologous variants made up a TCR beta motif that seemed to typify ankylosing spondylitis blood. In the blood and synovial fluid of reactive arthritis, some motif variants had been previously reported.

This clonotype showed up many times. What it recognizes is unknown. TCRdb recomputed calls from the 5' RACE reads with MiXCR, one row per CDR3 protein. The sample lists 100,000 or so distinct CDR3 sequences; more than 8.5% were seen once. The clonotype was recovered from a male donor with ankylosing spondylitis. This chain connects TRBV5-1 to TRBJ2-7, with D maybe TRBD1 (7 bases). Sequenced material: blood, either unsorted or a sorted T cell fraction (not recorded which). This CDR3 is CASSLTGAGTYEQYF. In DNA form, the CDR3 reads TGCGCCAGCAGCTTGACAGGGGCGGGAACCTACGAGCAGTACTTC.